Listed below are T cell receptor beta chains from one sample, sequenced in a study of blood T cell repertoires in COVID-19. Produced via immunoSEQ multiplex PCR; TCRdb's table is partial and in-frame only. The sample consists of fewer than 250,000 clones, approximately 84% of them appearing once. What was sequenced was peripheral blood. These receptors were obtained from a woman in her fifties or sixties with active or convalescent COVID-19. Each CDR3 is given with its conserved first and last residue. Each record gives: D gene, V gene, clone size, J gene, CDR3 DNA, CDR3 protein. A D gene is named only where the DNA matches it firmly. Clone size appears in some rows only: once, few, many, or a class for an expanded clone.

D gene: TRBD1; V gene: TRBV5-6; clone size: few; J gene: TRBJ1-6; CDR3 DNA: TGTGCCAGCAGCTTGGGCAGGGGGATTCAAAATTCACCCCTCCACTTT; CDR3 protein: CASSLGRGIQNSPLHF
D gene: .; V gene: TRBV5-1; clone size: few; J gene: TRBJ1-3; CDR3 DNA: TGCGCCAGCACAGACTCTGGAAACACCATATATTTT; CDR3 protein: CASTDSGNTIYF
D gene: .; V gene: TRBV5-1; clone size: .; J gene: TRBJ2-5; CDR3 DNA: TGCGCCAGCAGCCAAGGAACGGGTGAAGAGACCCAGTACTTC; CDR3 protein: CASSQGTGEETQYF
D gene: .; V gene: TRBV5-1; clone size: .; J gene: TRBJ1-2; CDR3 DNA: TGCGCCAGCAGCTTGGGGACAGCCTTCTATGGCTACACCTTC; CDR3 protein: CASSLGTAFYGYTF
D gene: .; V gene: TRBV20-1; clone size: .; J gene: TRBJ2-7; CDR3 DNA: TGCAGTGCTAGCAGGGGCGAGCAGTACTTC; CDR3 protein: CSASRGEQYF
D gene: TRBD2; V gene: TRBV30; clone size: .; J gene: TRBJ2-2; CDR3 DNA: TGTGCCTGGAGTCTCGGACTAGCTGGTACCGGGGAGCTGTTTTTT; CDR3 protein: CAWSLGLAGTGELFF
D gene: .; V gene: TRBV28; clone size: .; J gene: TRBJ1-5; CDR3 DNA: TGTGCCAGCAGTTCGGGAACAGTGCAATATAGCAATCAGCCCCAGCATTTT; CDR3 protein: CASSSGTVQYSNQPQHF
D gene: TRBD1; V gene: TRBV5-4; clone size: .; J gene: TRBJ1-2; CDR3 DNA: TGTGCCAGCAGCTCGCGGACAGGGGATACGTTTGGCTACACCTTC; CDR3 protein: CASSSRTGDTFGYTF
D gene: TRBD1; V gene: TRBV25-1; clone size: .; J gene: TRBJ1-2; CDR3 DNA: TGTGCCAGCAGTTGGACAGGAGATTATGGCTACACCTTC; CDR3 protein: CASSWTGDYGYTF
D gene: .; V gene: TRBV28; clone size: .; J gene: TRBJ1-2; CDR3 DNA: TGTGCCAGCAGTGGGGTGACAGCTTATGGCTACACCTTC; CDR3 protein: CASSGVTAYGYTF
D gene: .; V gene: TRBV10-1; clone size: .; J gene: TRBJ2-7; CDR3 DNA: TGCGCCAGCAGTGATGGGGGGGCGGGAGAGGACGAGCAGTACTTC; CDR3 protein: CASSDGGAGEDEQYF
D gene: TRBD1; V gene: TRBV5-4; clone size: .; J gene: TRBJ1-1; CDR3 DNA: TGTGCCAGCAGCCGGGGGGGACAGGGAATGAACACTGAAGCTTTCTTT; CDR3 protein: CASSRGGQGMNTEAFF
D gene: TRBD1; V gene: TRBV18; clone size: .; J gene: TRBJ1-2; CDR3 DNA: TGTGCCAGCTCACCCCCCGGACAGGGGGCGAAAGGTGGCTACACCTTC; CDR3 protein: CASSPPGQGAKGGYTF
D gene: TRBD1; V gene: TRBV6-5; clone size: many; J gene: TRBJ2-6; CDR3 DNA: TGTGCCAGCAGTTTTACAGGGGGCGCTGGGGCCAACGTCCTGACTTTC; CDR3 protein: CASSFTGGAGANVLTF
D gene: TRBD1; V gene: TRBV2; clone size: .; J gene: TRBJ1-2; CDR3 DNA: TGTGCCAGCAGCATGGGACAGCAATTCTATGGCTACACCTTC; CDR3 protein: CASSMGQQFYGYTF
D gene: .; V gene: TRBV6-5; clone size: .; J gene: TRBJ1-2; CDR3 DNA: TGTGCCAGCAGTTACTCCCGGACACTAAACTATGGCTACACCTTC; CDR3 protein: CASSYSRTLNYGYTF
D gene: .; V gene: TRBV28; clone size: .; J gene: TRBJ2-7; CDR3 DNA: TGTGCCAGCAGTTCTTACTACGAGCAGTACTTC; CDR3 protein: CASSSYYEQYF
D gene: .; V gene: TRBV27; clone size: .; J gene: TRBJ1-2; CDR3 DNA: TGTGCCAGCAGTTTATGGCAGGGATCGGCTGGCTACACCTTC; CDR3 protein: CASSLWQGSAGYTF
D gene: TRBD2; V gene: TRBV3-1/TRBV3-2; clone size: .; J gene: TRBJ2-6; CDR3 DNA: TGTGCCAGCACCGGACCGGGACTAGCGGGGGCGGGGGCCAACGTCCTGACTTTC; CDR3 protein: CASTGPGLAGAGANVLTF
D gene: TRBD1; V gene: TRBV6-5; clone size: .; J gene: TRBJ2-2; CDR3 DNA: TGTGCCAGCAGTCAAACGGGACAGCACACCGGGGAGCTGTTTTTT; CDR3 protein: CASSQTGQHTGELFF
D gene: .; V gene: TRBV9; clone size: .; J gene: TRBJ1-1; CDR3 DNA: TGTGCCAGCCGCCGGGTTCGGAACACTGAAGCTTTCTTT; CDR3 protein: CASRRVRNTEAFF
D gene: .; V gene: TRBV5-1; clone size: .; J gene: TRBJ1-5; CDR3 DNA: TGCGCCAGCTACCCTGAGGAGGGATGGGGCAATCAGCCCCAGCATTTT; CDR3 protein: CASYPEEGWGNQPQHF
D gene: .; V gene: TRBV28; clone size: once; J gene: TRBJ1-6; CDR3 DNA: TGTGCCAGCAGACCAGACCAGGGGTCTCCCTATAATTCACCCCTCCACTTT; CDR3 protein: CASRPDQGSPYNSPLHF
D gene: TRBD1; V gene: TRBV6-5; clone size: .; J gene: TRBJ1-4; CDR3 DNA: TGTGCCAGCAGTTCACGGACAGGTACCATGAACCAACTGTTTTTT; CDR3 protein: CASSSRTGTMNQLFF